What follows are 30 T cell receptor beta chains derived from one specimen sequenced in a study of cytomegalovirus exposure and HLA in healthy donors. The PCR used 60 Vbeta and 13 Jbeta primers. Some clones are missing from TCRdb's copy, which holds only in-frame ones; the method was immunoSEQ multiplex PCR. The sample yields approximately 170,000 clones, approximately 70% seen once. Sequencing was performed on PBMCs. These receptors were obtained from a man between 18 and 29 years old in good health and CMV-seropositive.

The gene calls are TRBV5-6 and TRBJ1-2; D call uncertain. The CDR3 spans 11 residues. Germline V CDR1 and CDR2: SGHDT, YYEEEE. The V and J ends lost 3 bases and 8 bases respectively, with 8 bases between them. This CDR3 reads CASSYGGGYTF. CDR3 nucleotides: TGTGCCAGCAGCTACGGAGGCGGCTACACCTTC.

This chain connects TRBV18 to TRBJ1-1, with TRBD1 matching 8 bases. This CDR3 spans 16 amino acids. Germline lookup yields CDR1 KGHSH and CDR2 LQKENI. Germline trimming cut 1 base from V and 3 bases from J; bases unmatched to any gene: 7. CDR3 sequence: CASSPRRTGSHTEAFF. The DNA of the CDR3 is TGTGCCAGCTCACCACGGAGGACAGGGTCGCACACTGAAGCTTTCTTT.

CDR3 sequence reads: CSVETGTEAFF. In DNA form, the CDR3 reads TGCAGCGTTGAGACGGGCACTGAAGCTTTCTTT. The chain combines TRBV29-1 with TRBJ1-1, with D unclear. Germline V lookup: CDR1 SQVTM, CDR2 ANQGSEA. V was clipped by 3 bases and J by 4 bases, with 6 bases between them. The CDR3 is made up of 11 amino acids.

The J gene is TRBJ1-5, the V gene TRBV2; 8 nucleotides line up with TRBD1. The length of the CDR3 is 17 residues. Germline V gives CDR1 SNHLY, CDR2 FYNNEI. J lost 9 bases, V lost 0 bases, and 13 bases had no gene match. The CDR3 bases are TGTGCCAGCAGTGAAGCGTCCCAGGGGGCAACTCAGTTGCCCCAGCATTTT. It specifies CASSEASQGATQLPQHF.

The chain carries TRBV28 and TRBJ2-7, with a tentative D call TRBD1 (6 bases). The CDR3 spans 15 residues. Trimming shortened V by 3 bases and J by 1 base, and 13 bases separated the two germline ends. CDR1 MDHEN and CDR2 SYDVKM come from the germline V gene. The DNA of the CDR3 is TGTGCCAGCAGTTTCCGGACAGAAAGGTCCTACGAGCAGTACGTC. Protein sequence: CASSFRTERSYEQYV.

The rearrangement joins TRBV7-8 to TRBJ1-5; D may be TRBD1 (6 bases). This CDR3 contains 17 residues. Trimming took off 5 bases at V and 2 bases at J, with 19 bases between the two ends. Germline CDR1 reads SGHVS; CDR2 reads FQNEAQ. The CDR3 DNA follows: TGTGCCAGCAGCACTTTCCGGGACACTGGGGGCAATCAGCCCCAGCATTTT. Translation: CASSTFRDTGGNQPQHF.

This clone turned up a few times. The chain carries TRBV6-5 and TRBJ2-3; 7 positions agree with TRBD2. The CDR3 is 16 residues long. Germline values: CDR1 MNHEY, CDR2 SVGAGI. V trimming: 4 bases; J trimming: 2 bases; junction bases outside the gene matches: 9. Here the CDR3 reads CASSLSSGLNTDTQYF. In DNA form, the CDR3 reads TGTGCCAGCAGTTTATCTAGCGGATTGAACACAGATACGCAGTATTTT.

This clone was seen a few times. The CDR3 region has the DNA TGTGCCAGCAGTGGGCGATGGGTAATCAGGGTTGGTCGCCCCTACGAGCAGTACGTC. Protein: CASSGRWVIRVGRPYEQYV. The rearrangement joins TRBV2 to TRBJ2-7, with D perhaps TRBD1 (5 bases). Trimming removed 4 bases from V and 2 bases from J, with 27 bases in between. The CDR3 sequence is 19 residues long. Germline CDR1 reads SNHLY; CDR2 reads FYNNEI.

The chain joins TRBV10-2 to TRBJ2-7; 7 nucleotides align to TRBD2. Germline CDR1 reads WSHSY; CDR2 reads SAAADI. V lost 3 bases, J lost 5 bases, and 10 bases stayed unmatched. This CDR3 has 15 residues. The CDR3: CASSDYGRLIHEQYV. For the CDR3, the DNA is TGCGCCAGCAGTGATTACGGGAGGTTAATCCACGAGCAGTACGTC.

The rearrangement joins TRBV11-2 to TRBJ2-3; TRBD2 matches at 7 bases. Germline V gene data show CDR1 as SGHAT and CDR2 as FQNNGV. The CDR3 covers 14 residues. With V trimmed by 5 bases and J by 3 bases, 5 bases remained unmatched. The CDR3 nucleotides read TGTGCCAGCAGCGACCAGCGGGGTACAGATACGCAGTATTTT. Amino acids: CASSDQRGTDTQYF.

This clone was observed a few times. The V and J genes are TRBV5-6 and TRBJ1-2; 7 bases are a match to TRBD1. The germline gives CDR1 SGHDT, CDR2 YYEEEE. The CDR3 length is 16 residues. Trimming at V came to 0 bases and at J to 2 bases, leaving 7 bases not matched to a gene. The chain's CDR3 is CASSLEGGQRNYGYTF. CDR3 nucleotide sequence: TGTGCCAGCAGCTTGGAGGGGGGACAGCGGAACTATGGCTACACCTTC. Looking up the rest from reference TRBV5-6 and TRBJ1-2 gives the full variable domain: DAGVTQSPTHLIKTRGQQVTLRCSPKSGHDTVSWYQQALGQGPQFIFQYYEEEERQRGNFPDRFSGHQFPNYSSELNVNALLLGDSALYLCASSLEGGQRNYGYTFGSGTRLTVV.

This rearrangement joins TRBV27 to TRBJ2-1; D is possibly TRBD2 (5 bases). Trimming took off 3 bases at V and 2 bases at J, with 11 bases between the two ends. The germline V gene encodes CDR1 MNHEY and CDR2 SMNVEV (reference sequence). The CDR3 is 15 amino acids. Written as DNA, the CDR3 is TGTGCCAGCAGTTTCGGGGAGACTGCCTACAATGAGCAGTTCTTC. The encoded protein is CASSFGETAYNEQFF.

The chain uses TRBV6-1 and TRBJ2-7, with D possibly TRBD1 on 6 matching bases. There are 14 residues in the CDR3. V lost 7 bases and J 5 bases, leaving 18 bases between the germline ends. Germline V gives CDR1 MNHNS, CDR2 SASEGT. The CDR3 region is CASTREQGGHEQYV. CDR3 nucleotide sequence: TGTGCCAGCACGAGGGAACAGGGTGGCCACGAGCAGTACGTC.

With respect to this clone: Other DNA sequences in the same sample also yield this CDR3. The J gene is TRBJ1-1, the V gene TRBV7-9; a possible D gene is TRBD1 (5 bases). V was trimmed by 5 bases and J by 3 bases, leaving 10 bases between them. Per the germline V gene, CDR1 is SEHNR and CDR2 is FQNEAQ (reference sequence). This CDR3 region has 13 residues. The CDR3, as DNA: TGTGCCAGCAGCGGCCAGGGCGACACTGAAGCTTTCTTT. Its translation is CASSGQGDTEAFF.

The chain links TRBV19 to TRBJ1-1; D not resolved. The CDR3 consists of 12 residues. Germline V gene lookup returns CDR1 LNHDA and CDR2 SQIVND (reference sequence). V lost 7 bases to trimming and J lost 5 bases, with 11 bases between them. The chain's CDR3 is CASNAGATEAFF. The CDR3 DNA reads TGTGCCAGTAATGCGGGTGCGACTGAAGCTTTCTTT.

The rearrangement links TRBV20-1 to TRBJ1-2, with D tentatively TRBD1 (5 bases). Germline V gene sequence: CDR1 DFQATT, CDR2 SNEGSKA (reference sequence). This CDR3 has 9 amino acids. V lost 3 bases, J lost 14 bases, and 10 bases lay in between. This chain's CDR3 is CSARDTGTF. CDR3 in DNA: TGCAGTGCTAGGGACACCGGGACCTTC.

The CDR3 bases are TGCGCCAGCAGCCAAGAGGGACTAGCGGGGGGTAAAAACATTCAGTACTTC. This translates into CASSQEGLAGGKNIQYF. The gene calls are TRBV4-1 and TRBJ2-4; TRBD2 aligns across 15 bases. V shed 0 bases, J shed 4 bases, and the junction held 1 base outside the gene matches. CDR1 and CDR2 from the germline V gene are MGHRA and YSYEKL. This CDR3 has 17 amino acids.

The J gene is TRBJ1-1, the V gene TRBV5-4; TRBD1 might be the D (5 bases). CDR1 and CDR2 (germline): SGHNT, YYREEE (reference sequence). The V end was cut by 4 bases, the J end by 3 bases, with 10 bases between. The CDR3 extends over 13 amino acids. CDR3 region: CASSPAGDTEAFF. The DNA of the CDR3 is TGTGCCAGCAGCCCCGCGGGGGACACTGAAGCTTTCTTT. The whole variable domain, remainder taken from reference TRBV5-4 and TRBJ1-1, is ETGVTQSPTHLIKTRGQQVTLRCSSQSGHNTVSWYQQALGQGPQFIFQYYREEENGRGNFPPRFSGLQFPNYSSELNVNALELDDSALYLCASSPAGDTEAFFGQGTRLTVV.

The CDR3 loop is CASSQEDQGQYYGYTF. The CDR3 coding sequence is TGCGCCAGCAGCCAAGAAGACCAAGGACAGTACTATGGCTACACCTTC. The J gene is TRBJ1-2, the V gene TRBV4-1; tentative D call: TRBD1 (6 bases). CDR1 is MGHRA, CDR2 YSYEKL, per germline. Deletions cut 0 bases from V and 3 bases from J, with 14 bases between. This CDR3 region has 16 residues.

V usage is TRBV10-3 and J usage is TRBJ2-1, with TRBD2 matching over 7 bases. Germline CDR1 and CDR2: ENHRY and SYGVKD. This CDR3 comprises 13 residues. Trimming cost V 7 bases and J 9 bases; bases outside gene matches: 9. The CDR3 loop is CAITRERGGEQFF. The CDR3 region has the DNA TGTGCCATCACTCGGGAGCGGGGTGGTGAGCAGTTCTTC.

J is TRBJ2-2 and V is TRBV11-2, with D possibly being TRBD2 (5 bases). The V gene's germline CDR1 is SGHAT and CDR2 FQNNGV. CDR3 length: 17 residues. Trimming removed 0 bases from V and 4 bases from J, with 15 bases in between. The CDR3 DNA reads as TGTGCCAGCAGCTTAGACTTAGCGAGACATTCCACCGGGGAGCTGTTTTTT. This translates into CASSLDLARHSTGELFF.

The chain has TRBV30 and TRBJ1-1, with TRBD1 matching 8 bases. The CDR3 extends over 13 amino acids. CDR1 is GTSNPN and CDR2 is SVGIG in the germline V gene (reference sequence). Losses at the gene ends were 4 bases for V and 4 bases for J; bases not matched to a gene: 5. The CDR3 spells CAWTPGGTTEAFF. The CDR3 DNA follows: TGTGCCTGGACCCCAGGGGGCACCACTGAAGCTTTCTTT.

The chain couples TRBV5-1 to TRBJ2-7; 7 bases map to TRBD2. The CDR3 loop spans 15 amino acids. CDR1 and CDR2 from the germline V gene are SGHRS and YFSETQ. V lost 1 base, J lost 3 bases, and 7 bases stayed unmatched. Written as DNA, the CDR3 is TGCGCCAGCAGCTTGCCGATCCTAGCGGTCTACGAGCAGTACGTC. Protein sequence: CASSLPILAVYEQYV.

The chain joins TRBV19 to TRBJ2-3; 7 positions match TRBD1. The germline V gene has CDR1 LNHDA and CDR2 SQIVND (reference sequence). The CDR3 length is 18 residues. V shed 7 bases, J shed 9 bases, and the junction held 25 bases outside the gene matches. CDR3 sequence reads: CASTNDGGPGQLLHTQYF. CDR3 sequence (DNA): TGTGCCAGTACCAATGATGGGGGACCGGGACAGCTCCTTCACACGCAGTATTTT. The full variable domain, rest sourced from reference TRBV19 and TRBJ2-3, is DGGITQSPKYLFRKEGQNVTLSCEQNLNHDAMYWYRQDPGQGLRLIYYSQIVNDFQKGDIAEGYSVSREKKESFPLTVTSAQKNPTAFYLCASTNDGGPGQLLHTQYFGPGTRLTVL.

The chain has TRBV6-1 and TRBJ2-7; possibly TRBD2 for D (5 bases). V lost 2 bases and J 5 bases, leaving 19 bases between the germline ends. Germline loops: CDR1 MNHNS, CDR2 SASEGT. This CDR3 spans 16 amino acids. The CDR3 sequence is CASSELGKPGINEQYV. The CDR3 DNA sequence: TGTGCCAGCAGTGAATTGGGGAAACCCGGGATTAACGAGCAGTACGTC.

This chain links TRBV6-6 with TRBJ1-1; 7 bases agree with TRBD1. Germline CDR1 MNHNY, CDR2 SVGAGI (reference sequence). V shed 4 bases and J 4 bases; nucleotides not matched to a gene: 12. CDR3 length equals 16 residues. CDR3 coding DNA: TGTGCCAGCAGTTCCCTCACAGGGGACTCGGGCACTGAAGCTTTCTTT. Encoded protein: CASSSLTGDSGTEAFF.

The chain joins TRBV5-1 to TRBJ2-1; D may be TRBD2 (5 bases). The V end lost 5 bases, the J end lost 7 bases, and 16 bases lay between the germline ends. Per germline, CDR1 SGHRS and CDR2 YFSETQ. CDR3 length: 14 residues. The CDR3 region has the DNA TGCGCCAGCAGGTATGACGGGGAGAGGAATGAGCAGTTCTTC. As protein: CASRYDGERNEQFF.

The CDR3 DNA is TGTGCCAGTAGTATAGCAGGAGGGAACACTGAAGCTTTCTTT. Protein: CASSIAGGNTEAFF. The chain joins TRBV19 to TRBJ1-1; D not certain. Trimming pared 1 base from V and 1 base from J, leaving 7 bases between. Germline-derived CDR1 and CDR2 are LNHDA and SQIVND (reference sequence). This CDR3 contains 14 residues.

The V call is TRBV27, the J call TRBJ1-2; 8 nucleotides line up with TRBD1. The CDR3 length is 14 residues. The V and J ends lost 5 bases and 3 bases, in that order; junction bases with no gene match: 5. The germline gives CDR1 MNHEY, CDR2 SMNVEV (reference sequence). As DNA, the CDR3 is TGTGCCAGCAGTACGGGACAGGCCTACTATGGCTACACCTTC. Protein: CASSTGQAYYGYTF.

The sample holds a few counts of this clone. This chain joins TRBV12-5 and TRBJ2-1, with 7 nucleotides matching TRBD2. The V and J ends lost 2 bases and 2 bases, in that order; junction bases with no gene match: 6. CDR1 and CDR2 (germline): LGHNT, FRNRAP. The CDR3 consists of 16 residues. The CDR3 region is CASGLLGLTAYNEQFF. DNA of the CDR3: TGTGCTAGTGGTTTGCTGGGACTAACCGCCTACAATGAGCAGTTCTTC.